The 12 T cell receptor beta chains listed next were all sequenced from one sample in a study of T cell clonality in common variable immunodeficiency (dated by TCRdb to the mid-2010s). The method was the immunoSEQ multiplex PCR assay. Sourced from immuneACCESS, this table was stored by TCRdb with only in-frame sequences that have V and J called. A share of the clones is absent; for the studies checked, an unresolved V gene accounts for under half, and the remainder has no known explanation. The sample has some 42,000 clones on record, with no singletons. The biggest ten clones account for 1.2% to 1.5% of the sample. Sequencing was done on a sample of peripheral blood mononuclear cells. The receptors come from a person aged 18-70 years in good health.

This clone was recorded many times. CDR3 DNA (partial): TGTGCCAGCAGTCCCGGACTAGCGGGAGGACAGACC. Amino acids: CASSPGLAGGQT. The full-length CDR3 reads as CASSPGLAGGQTQYF. V is TRBV28 and J is TRBJ2-5; 14 bases are a match to TRBD2. Coverage ceases 3 residues before the CDR3 finishes, and the germline J gene fills in the end. This CDR3 comprises 15 residues. The junction had 5 bases not matched to a gene; V was cut back by 5 bases and J by 6 bases. The V gene's germline CDR1 is MDHEN and CDR2 SYDVKM.

The sample holds many counts of this clone. This CDR3 reads CATRGTSSENEQFF. The DNA read from the CDR3 is TGTGCCACCAGAGGCACATCGTCTGAGAATGAG. The chain links TRBV24-1 to TRBJ2-1, with unresolved D. The missing CDR3 end, 3 residues past where the read stops, is filled in from the germline J gene. The germline V and J ends were trimmed by 7 bases and 7 bases, with 16 bases remaining between them. Germline assignment: CDR1 KGHDR and CDR2 SFDVKD. This CDR3 has 14 amino acids.

This clone appeared a few times. The CDR3 goes on 3 residues after the read ends, and that part is filled in from the germline J gene. This chain links TRBV19 with TRBJ1-5, with D possibly TRBD1 on 5 matching bases. This CDR3 contains 15 residues. Germline-derived CDR1 and CDR2 are LNHDA and SQIVND (reference sequence). Deletions cut 4 bases from V and 4 bases from J, with 14 bases between. The CDR3: CASSKAREGNQPQHF. CDR3 DNA (partial): TGTGCCAGTAGTAAAGCCAGGGAGGGGAATCAGCCC.

This clone was counted at least ten times. CDR3 sequence reads: CSAGTSGKNTGELFF. CDR3 DNA (partial): TGCAGTGCTGGGACTAGCGGGAAGAACACCGGGGAG. This chain connects TRBV20-1 to TRBJ2-2, with 13 bases lining up with TRBD2. The CDR3 goes on 3 residues after the read ends, and that part is filled in from the germline J gene. J lost 1 base, V lost 5 bases, and 1 base had no gene match. The CDR3 consists of 15 residues. Germline CDR1 is DFQATT and CDR2 is SNEGSKA (reference sequence).

This clone was detected ten times or more. Read coverage stops 3 residues before the CDR3 terminus; the germline J gene supplies the remainder. The genes are TRBV7-8 and TRBJ1-2, with 7 bases identical to TRBD1. CDR3 length: 14 amino acids. Germline V lookup: CDR1 SGHVS, CDR2 FQNEAQ. Trimming took 3 bases from V and 4 from J; bases not matched to a gene: 5. The CDR3 is CASSLGQKGYGYTF. The CDR3 DNA, read in part, is TGTGCCAGCAGCTTGGGACAGAAAGGCTATGGC.

This clone has ten or more counts. The read halts 3 residues ahead of the CDR3 end, with the missing end drawn from the germline J gene. The chain is built from TRBV5-6 and TRBJ1-1; 7 positions match TRBD1. CDR1 is SGHDT and CDR2 is YYEEEE in the germline V gene. This CDR3 contains 13 residues. The sequenced part of the CDR3 DNA is TGTGCCAGCAATAAGGGGGCGACCGCGCTG. The encoded protein is CASNKGATAL. The complete CDR3 sequence is CASNKGATALAFF.

In its sample, this clone was seen many times. This CDR3 reads CASSSYGQGTYEQYF. The sequenced part of the CDR3 DNA is TGTGCCAGCAGCTCGTACGGACAGGGAACCTACGAG. The chain has TRBV13 and TRBJ2-7, with TRBD1 matching over 8 bases. The sequenced fragment ends 3 residues before the CDR3 boundary, so the rest is inferred from the germline J gene. Trimming took 4 bases from V and 2 from J; bases not matched to a gene: 7. This CDR3 comprises 15 residues. Germline V gene data show CDR1 as PRHDT and CDR2 as FYEKMQ (reference sequence).

This clone was detected only a few times. The read terminates 3 residues ahead of where the CDR3 ends, so the germline J gene completes it. This chain uses TRBV7-3 with TRBJ1-2; the D gene is possibly TRBD1 (5 bases). The germline gives CDR1 SGHTA, CDR2 FQGTGA. The CDR3 is 14 amino acids. The part of the CDR3 DNA that was read is TGTGCCAGCAGCCCGGGACTGAGCACAGATACC. This encodes CASSPGLSTDT. The whole CDR3 sequence reads CASSPGLSTDTYTF.

This clone was seen repeatedly, ten times or more. The read is 3 residues too short to cover the CDR3 end, so that end is filled in from the germline J gene. The V and J genes are TRBV28 and TRBJ2-7, with 8 bases that match TRBD1. This CDR3 region has 12 residues. Trimming at V came to 5 bases and at J to 3 bases, leaving 0 bases not matched to a gene. Germline V gives CDR1 MDHEN, CDR2 SYDVKM. Here the CDR3 reads CASSGQGYEQYF. CDR3 DNA (partial): TGTGCCAGCAGTGGACAGGGCTACGAG.

This clone was seen many times. The read finishes 3 residues shy of the CDR3 end, and the germline J gene is used to complete it. V and J are TRBV20-1 and TRBJ2-3; the match to TRBD2 covers 8 bases. This CDR3 is built from 15 residues. V lost 1 base and J lost 4; bases outside the gene matches: 7. Germline V gene lookup returns CDR1 DFQATT and CDR2 SNEGSKA (reference sequence). CDR3 protein: CSARGGLAGADTQYF. CDR3 DNA, as far as it was read: TGCAGTGCTAGAGGAGGACTAGCCGGGGCAGATACG.

This clone has a count of ten or more. Read sequence stops 3 residues before the CDR3 end, and the germline J gene provides the missing end. This rearrangement joins TRBV20-1 to TRBJ2-2, with a tentative D call TRBD1 (6 bases). The CDR3 sequence is 14 residues long. The germline gives CDR1 DFQATT, CDR2 SNEGSKA (reference sequence). The CDR3 protein is CSARGQGRNSPLFF. Incomplete CDR3 DNA: TGCAGTGCTAGAGGGCAGGGGCGGAATTCACCG.

This clone was seen only a few times. The read falls 3 residues short of the CDR3 end, and the missing part is taken from the germline J gene. The chain combines TRBV2 with TRBJ1-2; the D gene is possibly TRBD1 (6 bases). Germline V gene data show CDR1 as SNHLY and CDR2 as FYNNEI. V gave up 6 bases and J gave up 5 bases, with 19 bases separating them. This CDR3 is built from 15 residues. CDR3 amino acids: CASRPNRQATYGYTF. The sequenced CDR3 bases are TGTGCCAGCAGGCCGAATCGACAGGCGACGTATGGC.